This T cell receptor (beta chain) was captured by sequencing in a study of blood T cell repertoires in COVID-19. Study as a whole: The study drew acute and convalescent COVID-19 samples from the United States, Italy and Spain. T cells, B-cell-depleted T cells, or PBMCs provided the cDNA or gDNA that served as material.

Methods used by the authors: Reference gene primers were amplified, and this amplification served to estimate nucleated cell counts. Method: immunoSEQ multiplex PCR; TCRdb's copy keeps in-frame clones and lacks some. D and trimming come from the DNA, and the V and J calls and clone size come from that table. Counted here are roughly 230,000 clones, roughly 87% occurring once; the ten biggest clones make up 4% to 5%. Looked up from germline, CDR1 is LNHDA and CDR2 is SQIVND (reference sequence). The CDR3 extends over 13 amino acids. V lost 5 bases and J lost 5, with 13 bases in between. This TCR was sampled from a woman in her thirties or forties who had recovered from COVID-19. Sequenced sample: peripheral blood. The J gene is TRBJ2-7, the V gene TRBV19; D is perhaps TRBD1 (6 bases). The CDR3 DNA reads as TGTGCCAGTAGTTCTAAACAGGGAAACGAGCAGTACTTC. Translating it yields CASSSKQGNEQYF.